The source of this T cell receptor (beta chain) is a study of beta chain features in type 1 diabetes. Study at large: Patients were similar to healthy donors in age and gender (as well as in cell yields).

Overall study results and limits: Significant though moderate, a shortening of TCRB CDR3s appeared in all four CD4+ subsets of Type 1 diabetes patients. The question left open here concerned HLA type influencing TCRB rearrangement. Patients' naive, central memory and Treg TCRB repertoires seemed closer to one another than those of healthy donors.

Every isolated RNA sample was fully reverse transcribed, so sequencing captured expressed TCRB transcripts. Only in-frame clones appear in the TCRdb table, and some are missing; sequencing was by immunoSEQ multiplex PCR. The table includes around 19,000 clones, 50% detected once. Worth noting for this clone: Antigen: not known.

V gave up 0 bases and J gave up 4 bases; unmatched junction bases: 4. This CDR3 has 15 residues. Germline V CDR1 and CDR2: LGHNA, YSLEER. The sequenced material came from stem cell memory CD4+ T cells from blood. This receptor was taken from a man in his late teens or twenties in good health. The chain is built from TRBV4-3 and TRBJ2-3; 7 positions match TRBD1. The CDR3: CASSQDYRGSDTQYF. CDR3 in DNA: TGCGCCAGCAGCCAAGATTACAGGGGATCAGATACGCAGTATTTT.